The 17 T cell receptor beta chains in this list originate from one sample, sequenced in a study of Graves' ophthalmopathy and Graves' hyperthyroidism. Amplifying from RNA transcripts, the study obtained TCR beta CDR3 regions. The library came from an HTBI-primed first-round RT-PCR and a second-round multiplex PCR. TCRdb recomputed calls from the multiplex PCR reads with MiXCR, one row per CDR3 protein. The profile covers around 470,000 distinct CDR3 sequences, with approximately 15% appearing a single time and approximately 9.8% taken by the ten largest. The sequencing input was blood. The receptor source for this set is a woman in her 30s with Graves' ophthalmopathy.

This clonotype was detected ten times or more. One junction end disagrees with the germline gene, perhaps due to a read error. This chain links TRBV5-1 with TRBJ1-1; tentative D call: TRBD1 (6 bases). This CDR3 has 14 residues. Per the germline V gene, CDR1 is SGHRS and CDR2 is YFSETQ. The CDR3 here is CATGPGVMNTEAFF. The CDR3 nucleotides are TGCGCCACAGGGCCAGGGGTTATGAACACTGAGGCTTTCTTT.

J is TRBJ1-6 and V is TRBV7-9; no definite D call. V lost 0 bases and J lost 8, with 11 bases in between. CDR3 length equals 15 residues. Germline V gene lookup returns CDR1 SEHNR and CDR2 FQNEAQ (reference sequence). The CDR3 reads CASSLADGRDSPLHF. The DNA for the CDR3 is TGTGCCAGCAGCTTAGCGGACGGTAGGGATTCACCCCTCCACTTT.

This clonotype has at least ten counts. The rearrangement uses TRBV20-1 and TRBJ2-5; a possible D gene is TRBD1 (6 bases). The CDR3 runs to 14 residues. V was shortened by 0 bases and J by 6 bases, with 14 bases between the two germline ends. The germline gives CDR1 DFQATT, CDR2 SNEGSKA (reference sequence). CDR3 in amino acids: CSARDRSQGKTQYF. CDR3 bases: TGCAGTGCTAGAGACAGGTCACAGGGAAAGACCCAGTACTTC.

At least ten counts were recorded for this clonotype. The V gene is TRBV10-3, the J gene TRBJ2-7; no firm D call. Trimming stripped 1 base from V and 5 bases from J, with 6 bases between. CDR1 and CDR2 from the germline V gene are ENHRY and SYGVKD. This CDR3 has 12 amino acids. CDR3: CAISELSDEQYF. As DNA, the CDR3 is TGTGCCATCAGTGAGTTGAGCGACGAGCAGTACTTC.

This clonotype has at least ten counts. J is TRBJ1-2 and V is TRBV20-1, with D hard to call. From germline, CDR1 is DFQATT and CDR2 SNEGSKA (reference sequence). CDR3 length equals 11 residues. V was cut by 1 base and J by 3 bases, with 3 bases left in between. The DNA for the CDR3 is TGCAGTGCTAGAGGTGACTATGGCTACACCTTC. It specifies CSARGDYGYTF.

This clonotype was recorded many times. The CDR3 bases are TGTGCCAGCAGCTTGGTGGGACCCTCGGCTGGCTACACCTTC. Amino acids: CASSLVGPSAGYTF. The chain joins TRBV5-5 to TRBJ1-2, with D perhaps TRBD1 (5 bases). Looked up from germline, CDR1 is SGHKS and CDR2 is YYEKEE (reference sequence). This CDR3 contains 14 residues. Trimming pared 0 bases from V and 7 bases from J, leaving 13 bases between.

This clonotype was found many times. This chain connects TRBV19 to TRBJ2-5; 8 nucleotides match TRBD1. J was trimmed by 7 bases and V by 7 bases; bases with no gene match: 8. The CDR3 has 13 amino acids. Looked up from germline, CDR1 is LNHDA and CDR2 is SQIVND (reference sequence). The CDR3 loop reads CASTSGGSRTQYF. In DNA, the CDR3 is TGTGCCAGTACTTCAGGGGGCTCTCGGACCCAGTACTTC.

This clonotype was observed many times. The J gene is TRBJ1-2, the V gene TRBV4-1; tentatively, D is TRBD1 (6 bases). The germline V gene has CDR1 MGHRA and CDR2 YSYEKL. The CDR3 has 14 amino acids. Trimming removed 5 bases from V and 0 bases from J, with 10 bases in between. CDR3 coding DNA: TGCGCCAGCAGCTTCAGGGGAGCTAACTATGGCTACACCTTC. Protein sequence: CASSFRGANYGYTF.

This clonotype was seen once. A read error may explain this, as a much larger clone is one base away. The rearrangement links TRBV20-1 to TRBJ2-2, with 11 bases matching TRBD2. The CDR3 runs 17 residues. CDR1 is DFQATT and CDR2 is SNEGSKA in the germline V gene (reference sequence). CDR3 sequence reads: CSGATSGNIMNTGELCF. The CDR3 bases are TGCAGTGGGGCGACTAGCGGGAACATCATGAACACCGGGGAGCTGTGTTTT.

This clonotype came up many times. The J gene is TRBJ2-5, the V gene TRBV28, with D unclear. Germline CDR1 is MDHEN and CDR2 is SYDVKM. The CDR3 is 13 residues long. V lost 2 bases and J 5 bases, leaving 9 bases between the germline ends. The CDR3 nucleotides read TGTGCCAGCAGTTTAAGGGAACCCGAGACCCAGTACTTC. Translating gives CASSLREPETQYF.

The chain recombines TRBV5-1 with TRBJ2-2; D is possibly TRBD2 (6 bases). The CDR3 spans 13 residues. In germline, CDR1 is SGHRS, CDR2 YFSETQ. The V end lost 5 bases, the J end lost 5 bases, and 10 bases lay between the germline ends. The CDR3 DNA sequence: TGCGCCAGCAGAGGAGGGGTTACCGGGGAGCTGTTTTTT. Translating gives CASRGGVTGELFF.

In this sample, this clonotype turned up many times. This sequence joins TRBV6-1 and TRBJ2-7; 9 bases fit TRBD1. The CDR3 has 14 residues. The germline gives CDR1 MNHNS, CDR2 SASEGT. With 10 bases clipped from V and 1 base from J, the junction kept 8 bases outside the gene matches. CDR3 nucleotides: TGTGCCACCAAACGGGACAGGGATTCCTACGAGCAGTACTTC. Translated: CATKRDRDSYEQYF.

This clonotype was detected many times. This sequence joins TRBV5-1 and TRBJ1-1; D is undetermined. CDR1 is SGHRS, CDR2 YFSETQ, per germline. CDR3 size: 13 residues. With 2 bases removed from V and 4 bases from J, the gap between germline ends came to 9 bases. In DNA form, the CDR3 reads TGCGCCAGCAGCTTCCGGGGATCCACTGAAGCTTTCTTT. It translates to CASSFRGSTEAFF. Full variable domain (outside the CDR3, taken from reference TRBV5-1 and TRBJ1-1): KAGVTQTPRYLIKTRGQQVTLSCSPISGHRSVSWYQQTPGQGLQFLFEYFSETQRNKGNFPGRFSGRQFSNSRSEMNVSTLELGDSALYLCASSFRGSTEAFFGQGTRLTVV.

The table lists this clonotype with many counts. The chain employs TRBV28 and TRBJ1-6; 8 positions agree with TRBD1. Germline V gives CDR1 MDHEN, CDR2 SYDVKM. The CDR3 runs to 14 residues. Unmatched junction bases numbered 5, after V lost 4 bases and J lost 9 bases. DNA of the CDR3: TGTGCCAGCAGTTCGACAGGGGCGGGTTCACCCCTCCACTTT. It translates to CASSSTGAGSPLHF.

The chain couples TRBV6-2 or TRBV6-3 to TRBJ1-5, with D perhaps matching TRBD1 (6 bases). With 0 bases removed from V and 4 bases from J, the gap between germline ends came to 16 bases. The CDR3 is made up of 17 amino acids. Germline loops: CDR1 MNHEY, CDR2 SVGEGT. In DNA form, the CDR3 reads TGTGCCAGCAGTTACTCGATTAAGGGACAACAGAATCAGCCCCAGCATTTT. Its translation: CASSYSIKGQQNQPQHF.

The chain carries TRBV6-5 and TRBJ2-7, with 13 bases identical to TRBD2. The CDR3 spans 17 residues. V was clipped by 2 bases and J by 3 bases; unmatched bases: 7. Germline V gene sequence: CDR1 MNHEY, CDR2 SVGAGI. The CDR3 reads CASSYPRTSGRNYEQYF. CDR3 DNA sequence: TGTGCCAGCAGTTACCCGAGGACTAGCGGGAGAAACTACGAGCAGTACTTC.

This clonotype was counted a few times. The CDR3 loop reads CASSSARTEDEQYF. The CDR3 DNA sequence: TGTGCCAGCAGCTCCGCGCGGACAGAAGACGAGCAGTACTTC. This chain links TRBV5-4 with TRBJ2-7, with D perhaps matching TRBD1 (6 bases). The CDR3 is 14 residues long. The germline gives CDR1 SGHNT, CDR2 YYREEE (reference sequence). V lost 3 bases and J lost 5, with 15 bases in between.